This is a list of T cell receptor beta chains from one sample in a study of shared clonotypes between healthy human individuals. Clones were read by immunoSEQ multiplex PCR, and TCRdb kept only the in-frame ones, dropping some. The sample lists roughly 2.4 million clones; nearly 97% were seen once. The sample comprised naive CD4+ T cells sorted from blood. These receptors originate from a man aged 18 to 35 in good health. CDR3s include the opening cysteine and the closing phenylalanine or tryptophan. Each record gives: CDR3 DNA, CDR3 protein, J gene, clone size, D gene, V gene. A D gene is named only where the DNA matches it firmly. Only some rows state a clone size, as once, few, many or a class for expanded clones.

CDR3nt: TGTGCCAGCAGCTCCACCGGGACACAGTACGAGCAGTACTTC
CDR3aa: CASSSTGTQYEQYF
j_gene: TRBJ2-7
abundance: .
d_gene: .
v_gene: TRBV11-2

CDR3nt: TGCGCCAGCAGCTTCCCGTACAATGAGCAGTTCTTC
CDR3aa: CASSFPYNEQFF
j_gene: TRBJ2-1
abundance: .
d_gene: .
v_gene: TRBV5-1

CDR3nt: TGTGCCAGCAGTGACTCGGTTAGCGGGAGATACAATGAGCAGTTCTTC
CDR3aa: CASSDSVSGRYNEQFF
j_gene: TRBJ2-1
abundance: .
d_gene: TRBD2
v_gene: TRBV6-4

CDR3nt: TGTGCCAGCAGTTACTCGGGGGCGGTTAATTCACCCCTCCACTTT
CDR3aa: CASSYSGAVNSPLHF
j_gene: TRBJ1-6
abundance: .
d_gene: .
v_gene: TRBV6-5

CDR3nt: TGTGCCAGTAGTATAACCTCCAGGGGACCCTATGGCTACACCTTC
CDR3aa: CASSITSRGPYGYTF
j_gene: TRBJ1-2
abundance: .
d_gene: .
v_gene: TRBV19

CDR3nt: TGTGCCAGCAGCGAGGACCGATTCGCCTCTGGAAACACCATATATTTT
CDR3aa: CASSEDRFASGNTIYF
j_gene: TRBJ1-3
abundance: .
d_gene: .
v_gene: TRBV5-4

CDR3nt: TGCGCCAGCAGGGGGGACAACTCCTACGAGCAGTACTTC
CDR3aa: CASRGDNSYEQYF
j_gene: TRBJ2-7
abundance: .
d_gene: .
v_gene: TRBV5-1

CDR3nt: TGCGCCAGCAGCTTTAGGACAGGCGGGGAAGAGACCCAGTACTTC
CDR3aa: CASSFRTGGEETQYF
j_gene: TRBJ2-5
abundance: .
d_gene: .
v_gene: TRBV5-1

CDR3nt: TGTGCCAGCAGTGTCGCGGGACAGGGGGCGTCTGGAAACACCATATATTTT
CDR3aa: CASSVAGQGASGNTIYF
j_gene: TRBJ1-3
abundance: .
d_gene: TRBD1
v_gene: TRBV6-1

CDR3nt: TGTGCCAGCTCACCCCAGGTAGGGGGCGCTTCCACAGATACGCAGTATTTT
CDR3aa: CASSPQVGGASTDTQYF
j_gene: TRBJ2-3
abundance: once
d_gene: TRBD1
v_gene: TRBV18

CDR3nt: TGTGCCAGCAGTTCCCACGGGTTAGCGGGGGGGAGGGAGCGGAAGACCCAGTACTTC
CDR3aa: CASSSHGLAGGRERKTQYF
j_gene: TRBJ2-5
abundance: .
d_gene: TRBD2
v_gene: TRBV27

CDR3nt: TGTGCCATCAGCCCTTTCGGGGGCACTGGAAACACCATATATTTT
CDR3aa: CAISPFGGTGNTIYF
j_gene: TRBJ1-3
abundance: .
d_gene: .
v_gene: TRBV10-3

CDR3nt: TGTGCCAGCAGTGTCGACAGGGTTCCTGATACGCAGTATTTT
CDR3aa: CASSVDRVPDTQYF
j_gene: TRBJ2-3
abundance: .
d_gene: TRBD1
v_gene: TRBV2

CDR3nt: TGTGCCAGCATCAAGTGGGGTAAAGACTATGGCTACACCTTC
CDR3aa: CASIKWGKDYGYTF
j_gene: TRBJ1-2
abundance: .
d_gene: .
v_gene: TRBV28

CDR3nt: TGTGCCAGCAGTTTATCGGCCAGGGGAAGAAATCAGCCCCAGCATTTT
CDR3aa: CASSLSARGRNQPQHF
j_gene: TRBJ1-5
abundance: .
d_gene: .
v_gene: TRBV28

CDR3nt: TGCGCCAGCAGAAAGATCGGCAGGGATGAAAAACTGTTTTTT
CDR3aa: CASRKIGRDEKLFF
j_gene: TRBJ1-4
abundance: .
d_gene: .
v_gene: TRBV4-1

CDR3nt: TGTGCCAGCAGTGGAGTCAGGCTCAACACCGGGGAGCTGTTTTTT
CDR3aa: CASSGVRLNTGELFF
j_gene: TRBJ2-2
abundance: .
d_gene: .
v_gene: TRBV2

CDR3nt: TGTGCCAGCAGTTCCTCGTGGGGAACGGATACGCAGTATTTT
CDR3aa: CASSSSWGTDTQYF
j_gene: TRBJ2-3
abundance: .
d_gene: .
v_gene: TRBV7-9

CDR3nt: TGTGCCAGCAGTCCCCCGGGGACAGGGGGGAATCAGCCCCAGCATTTT
CDR3aa: CASSPPGTGGNQPQHF
j_gene: TRBJ1-5
abundance: .
d_gene: TRBD1
v_gene: TRBV6-6

CDR3nt: TGTGCCAGCTCACCACCGGGACTAGCGGCCTACAATGAGCAGTTCTTC
CDR3aa: CASSPPGLAAYNEQFF
j_gene: TRBJ2-1
abundance: .
d_gene: TRBD2
v_gene: TRBV18

CDR3nt: TGTGCCAGCAGCTTACAGCCGGTGAGGGAGACCCAGTACTTC
CDR3aa: CASSLQPVRETQYF
j_gene: TRBJ2-5
abundance: .
d_gene: .
v_gene: TRBV11-2

CDR3nt: TGTGCCAGCTGGGACAGCTCCTACGAGCAGTACTTC
CDR3aa: CASWDSSYEQYF
j_gene: TRBJ2-7
abundance: .
d_gene: TRBD1
v_gene: TRBV2

CDR3nt: TGTGCCCACAGGGGCACGGGACAGGTTGAAAGAGATACGCAGTATTTT
CDR3aa: CAHRGTGQVERDTQYF
j_gene: TRBJ2-3
abundance: .
d_gene: TRBD1
v_gene: TRBV6-6

CDR3nt: TGTGCCAGCAGCCCGACCGGACAGAGCAATCAGCCCCAGCATTTT
CDR3aa: CASSPTGQSNQPQHF
j_gene: TRBJ1-5
abundance: once
d_gene: .
v_gene: TRBV27

CDR3nt: TGTGCCAGCTCACCTACCACAGGGGGGTTCACCACTGAAGCTTTCTTT
CDR3aa: CASSPTTGGFTTEAFF
j_gene: TRBJ1-1
abundance: .
d_gene: TRBD1
v_gene: TRBV18

CDR3nt: TGTGCCAGCACCGACCCTGGGGCAGGGGTTGAAAAACTGTTTTTT
CDR3aa: CASTDPGAGVEKLFF
j_gene: TRBJ1-4
abundance: .
d_gene: .
v_gene: TRBV6-5

CDR3nt: TGTGCCAGCAAGTATTCAGACGAGCAGTTCTTC
CDR3aa: CASKYSDEQFF
j_gene: TRBJ2-1
abundance: .
d_gene: .
v_gene: TRBV7-8

CDR3nt: TGCGCCAGCAGCCTCTATTACACATCGATTGGGGGGACCTTTAACTATGGCTACACCTTC
CDR3aa: CASSLYYTSIGGTFNYGYTF
j_gene: TRBJ1-2
abundance: .
d_gene: .
v_gene: TRBV5-1

CDR3nt: TGTGCCAGCTCACCTTGGACGGACACCGGGGAGCTGTTTTTT
CDR3aa: CASSPWTDTGELFF
j_gene: TRBJ2-2
abundance: .
d_gene: .
v_gene: TRBV18

CDR3nt: TGTGCCAGCAGTATAACGACAGTCTCCTACGAGCAGTACTTC
CDR3aa: CASSITTVSYEQYF
j_gene: TRBJ2-7
abundance: .
d_gene: .
v_gene: TRBV6-5

CDR3nt: TGTGCCATCAAGAAGACGCTCACGAATGAGCAGTTCTTC
CDR3aa: CAIKKTLTNEQFF
j_gene: TRBJ2-1
abundance: .
d_gene: .
v_gene: TRBV10-3

CDR3nt: TGTGCCAGCAGTCAAGATTTGAGGCAGCCCCAGCATTTT
CDR3aa: CASSQDLRQPQHF
j_gene: TRBJ1-5
abundance: .
d_gene: .
v_gene: TRBV14

CDR3nt: TGCGCCAGCAGCTCCCCCGGGGTAGCGACGAGGGAGCAGTACTTC
CDR3aa: CASSSPGVATREQYF
j_gene: TRBJ2-7
abundance: .
d_gene: .
v_gene: TRBV5-1

CDR3nt: TGTGCCAGCAGCTTCCTCAATGAGCAGTTCTTC
CDR3aa: CASSFLNEQFF
j_gene: TRBJ2-1
abundance: .
d_gene: .
v_gene: TRBV5-6

CDR3nt: TGCGCCAGCAGCCAAGAGTCCCCCTACGAGCAGTACTTC
CDR3aa: CASSQESPYEQYF
j_gene: TRBJ2-7
abundance: once
d_gene: .
v_gene: TRBV4-1

CDR3nt: TGCGCCAGCAGCCCGGGGACTGGAGGGACCCAGTACTTC
CDR3aa: CASSPGTGGTQYF
j_gene: TRBJ2-5
abundance: .
d_gene: .
v_gene: TRBV5-1

CDR3nt: TGTGCCAGTAGTATAGCGGCACAGGGGGCGGGCGGCTACACCTTC
CDR3aa: CASSIAAQGAGGYTF
j_gene: TRBJ1-2
abundance: .
d_gene: TRBD1
v_gene: TRBV19

CDR3nt: TGCGCCAGCAGCTATGACGGCTCTGGAAACACCATATATTTT
CDR3aa: CASSYDGSGNTIYF
j_gene: TRBJ1-3
abundance: once
d_gene: .
v_gene: TRBV5-1

CDR3nt: TGTGCCAGCAGCTCAGGTCCGGGACAGGGAGGCACCGGGGAGCTGTTTTTT
CDR3aa: CASSSGPGQGGTGELFF
j_gene: TRBJ2-2
abundance: .
d_gene: TRBD1
v_gene: TRBV7-3

CDR3nt: TGTGCCAGCTCACCGATTAGGACAGGGGGCCAAGAGACCCAGTACTTC
CDR3aa: CASSPIRTGGQETQYF
j_gene: TRBJ2-5
abundance: .
d_gene: TRBD1
v_gene: TRBV18

CDR3nt: TGTGCCAGTAGTAGTTCCTCCGGACGGCTAAACACTGAAGCTTTCTTT
CDR3aa: CASSSSSGRLNTEAFF
j_gene: TRBJ1-1
abundance: .
d_gene: .
v_gene: TRBV19

CDR3nt: TGTGCCAGCAGCCCGCGAAGAGGCGTGAACACTGAAGCTTTCTTT
CDR3aa: CASSPRRGVNTEAFF
j_gene: TRBJ1-1
abundance: once
d_gene: .
v_gene: TRBV7-2

CDR3nt: TGTGCCAGCAGTCCAAGCAGGGGGTGGCATGAAAAACTGTTTTTT
CDR3aa: CASSPSRGWHEKLFF
j_gene: TRBJ1-4
abundance: .
d_gene: TRBD1
v_gene: TRBV28

CDR3nt: TGTGCCAGCTCACCTGGGACTAGCGGGAGCGATGAGCAGTTCTTC
CDR3aa: CASSPGTSGSDEQFF
j_gene: TRBJ2-1
abundance: .
d_gene: TRBD2
v_gene: TRBV18

CDR3nt: TGTGCCAGCAGCGTAGGCAGGGGCGACTACAATGAGCAGTTCTTC
CDR3aa: CASSVGRGDYNEQFF
j_gene: TRBJ2-1
abundance: .
d_gene: .
v_gene: TRBV9

CDR3nt: TGCGCCAGCAGCTTGAACGTGCCCAGCACAGATACGCAGTATTTT
CDR3aa: CASSLNVPSTDTQYF
j_gene: TRBJ2-3
abundance: .
d_gene: .
v_gene: TRBV5-1

CDR3nt: TGTGCCAGCAGCCACCGGGACAGGGTGTACGAGCAGTACTTC
CDR3aa: CASSHRDRVYEQYF
j_gene: TRBJ2-7
abundance: .
d_gene: TRBD1
v_gene: TRBV7-9

CDR3nt: TGCGCCAGCAGCCCGGCGGCAGGGTCCTACGAGCAGTACTTC
CDR3aa: CASSPAAGSYEQYF
j_gene: TRBJ2-7
abundance: .
d_gene: .
v_gene: TRBV5-1

CDR3nt: TGTGCCAGCAGCCAGTTACTCGCGAACACTGAAGCTTTCTTT
CDR3aa: CASSQLLANTEAFF
j_gene: TRBJ1-1
abundance: .
d_gene: .
v_gene: TRBV14

CDR3nt: TGTGCCAGCAGGCCCGGACAGGGCAAAGAGACCCAGTACTTC
CDR3aa: CASRPGQGKETQYF
j_gene: TRBJ2-5
abundance: .
d_gene: TRBD1
v_gene: TRBV2

CDR3nt: TGTGCCAGCAGCTCTTACACGGATTTCCAAGAGACCCAGTACTTC
CDR3aa: CASSSYTDFQETQYF
j_gene: TRBJ2-5
abundance: once
d_gene: .
v_gene: TRBV7-2